This TCR beta chain is from a study of cytomegalovirus exposure and HLA in healthy donors. Profiling relied on immunoSEQ multiplex PCR, and the TCRdb table lists in-frame clones only, not all of them. In the table there are hundreds of thousands of clones, more than 80% of which are singletons. The germline V and J ends were trimmed by 3 bases and 6 bases, with 5 bases remaining between them. This CDR3 is built from 12 residues. The germline V gene encodes CDR1 LNHDA and CDR2 SQIVND (reference sequence). Sequencing was carried out using PBMCs. V and J are TRBV19 and TRBJ2-2; D is undetermined. The clonotype was recovered from a woman under 30 in good health and CMV-seronegative. The CDR3 reads CASSIPAGELFF. The CDR3 DNA reads TGTGCCAGTAGTATCCCCGCCGGGGAGCTGTTTTTT.